This T cell receptor beta chain emerged from a study of T cells after yellow fever vaccination. V lost 4 bases and J lost 2, with 7 bases in between. Germline values: CDR1 SGDLS, CDR2 YYNGEE. The CDR3 covers 13 residues. TCRdb used MiXCR to reprocess the 5' RACE reads, holding one entry per CDR3 protein. Among 200,000 to 300,000 distinct CDR3 sequences, 3.6% were seen once, and the ten largest hold about a fifth. This clonotype was seen repeatedly, ten times or more. The sequence came from a man aged 18 to 35 who received the YFV17D yellow fever vaccine. The input for sequencing was PBMCs, taken 15 days after the yellow fever booster vaccination. The chain has TRBV9 and TRBJ2-1, with D possibly being TRBD2 (5 bases). CDR3 DNA sequence: TGTGCCAGCAGCAAGGGAGCCTACAATGAGCAGTTCTTC. The encoded protein is CASSKGAYNEQFF.